This entry describes one TCR beta chain. Its cognate antigen has yet to be identified. No base-level quality is on record; no much larger clone is a single base apart. The CDR1 and CDR2 encoded by the germline V gene are SGDLS and YYNGEE. The CDR3 goes from the cysteine to the phenylalanine over 15 residues. Only the CDR3 part of the read is kept: 45 bases, read in frame from the first base. V gives up 0 bases and J gives up 2 bases, and the segment between their germline ends measures 9 bases. This sample stems from a study of T cell clones after liver transplantation (dated by TCRdb to the late 2010s). At the level of the whole study: The samples were obtained from ITN030ST, a randomized trial that attempted immunosuppression withdrawal within 2 years after liver transplantation. Tolerance was defined as complete withdrawal of immunosuppression for at least one year without a rise in liver enzymes beyond twice the upper limit of normal. Blood samples were collected pre-transplant, pre-randomization before withdrawal, and post-randomization after either complete withdrawal or failed withdrawal. Subjects received no induction therapy and standard immunosuppression until randomization at 12-24 months post-transplant. Of the 8 liver transplant recipients making up the studied cohort, 3 were classified as tolerant and 5 as non-tolerant. Donor-reactive T cell clones were identified using TCRbeta sequencing after a pre-transplant mixed lymphocyte reaction and were then followed in post-transplant blood. Third party-reactive TCRbeta sequences from pre-transplant MLRs were also identified as an antigen-independent comparator for donor-reactive sequences. Of the eight recipients, three were HCV-positive, while the remaining recipients had been transplanted for non-autoimmune, non-viral indications.

High-throughput TCRbeta CDR3 sequencing of frozen genomic DNA was performed by immunoSEQ, with PCR amplification, mapping, bias correction and internal controls included. The authors processed their data as follows. Only productive rearrangements were retained, and each unique TCRbeta sequence was defined by its CDR3 nucleotide sequence together with its V and J gene. A sequence counted as donor-reactive only if the sequence showed at least 5-fold expansion in CFSE-low cells compared with unstimulated pre-transplant cells and had a frequency of at least 0.01%. Per-subject minimum frequency thresholds, based on the lowest-template unstimulated sample, ensured at least 90% detection power. Repertoire turnover was measured by Jensen-Shannon divergence between the top 1000 TCRbeta sequences post- and pre-transplant. Two-sided Fisher's exact tests were used to test for changes in how often donor-reactive sequences were detected. The table was pulled from immuneACCESS by TCRdb, which kept in-frame rearrangements only. Such tables lose some clones; where checked, under half of the loss comes from unresolved V genes, and the rest has no known cause. Clone size and V and J calls were adopted from that table, with D and trimming inferred from the DNA. A total of 31,000 or so clones appear in this sample, just under 95% of them only once. The biggest ten clones account for roughly 26% of the sample.

Thawed unstimulated PBMCs were stained for CD3, CD4 and CD8 and FACS-sorted into CD3+CD4+ and CD3+CD8+ populations. Randomization to immunosuppression withdrawal applied to every one of the 8 studied subjects. The Qiagen DNeasy Blood and Tissue Kit was used for genomic DNA isolation. The study at large found these results: Donor-reactive sequences decreased more than third party-reactive sequences, which suggests partial antigen-specific deletion that was not related to withdrawal success. In 5 of 8 subjects, circulating donor-reactive CD4 TCRbeta sequences decreased significantly after transplant, regardless of tolerance or HCV status. Once repertoire turnover was taken into account, donor-reactive detection showed a significant reduction for CD4 in 7 of 8 subjects and for CD8 in 8 of 8. Low numbers of available donor cells limited the measurable donor-reactive repertoire in a couple of subjects. Because no allograft tissue specimens were available, donor-reactive T cells may have migrated into the graft instead of being deleted. The conclusions were considered preliminary, being limited by small, heterogeneous patient numbers and non-standardized post-transplant time points.

This clonotype was sampled from a human patient who received a liver transplant. Post transplant, some T cells may arise from the graft donor. Specimen: CD8+ T cells from blood, collected 12 months after liver transplant. The V gene is TRBV9 and the J gene is TRBJ2-1, and perhaps TRBD2 as D gene, on 6 matching bases. CDR3 reads: CASSVAGAAYNEQFF. The bases read TGTGCCAGCAGCGTAGCGGGAGCGGCCTACAATGAGCAGTTCTTC.